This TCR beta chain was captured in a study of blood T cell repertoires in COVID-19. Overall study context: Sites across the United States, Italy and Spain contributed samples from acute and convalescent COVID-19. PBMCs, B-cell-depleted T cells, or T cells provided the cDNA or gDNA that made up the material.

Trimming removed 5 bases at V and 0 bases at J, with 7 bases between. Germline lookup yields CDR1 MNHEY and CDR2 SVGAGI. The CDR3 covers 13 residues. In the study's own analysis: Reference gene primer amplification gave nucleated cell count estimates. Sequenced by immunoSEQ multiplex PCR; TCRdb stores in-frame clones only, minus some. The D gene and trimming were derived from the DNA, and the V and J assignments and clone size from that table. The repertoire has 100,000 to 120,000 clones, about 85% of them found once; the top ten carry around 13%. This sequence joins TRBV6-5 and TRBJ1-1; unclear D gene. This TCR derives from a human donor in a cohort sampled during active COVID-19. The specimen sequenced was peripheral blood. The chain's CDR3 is CASSNQVNTEAFF. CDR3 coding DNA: TGTGCCAGCAGTAACCAGGTGAACACTGAAGCTTTCTTT.